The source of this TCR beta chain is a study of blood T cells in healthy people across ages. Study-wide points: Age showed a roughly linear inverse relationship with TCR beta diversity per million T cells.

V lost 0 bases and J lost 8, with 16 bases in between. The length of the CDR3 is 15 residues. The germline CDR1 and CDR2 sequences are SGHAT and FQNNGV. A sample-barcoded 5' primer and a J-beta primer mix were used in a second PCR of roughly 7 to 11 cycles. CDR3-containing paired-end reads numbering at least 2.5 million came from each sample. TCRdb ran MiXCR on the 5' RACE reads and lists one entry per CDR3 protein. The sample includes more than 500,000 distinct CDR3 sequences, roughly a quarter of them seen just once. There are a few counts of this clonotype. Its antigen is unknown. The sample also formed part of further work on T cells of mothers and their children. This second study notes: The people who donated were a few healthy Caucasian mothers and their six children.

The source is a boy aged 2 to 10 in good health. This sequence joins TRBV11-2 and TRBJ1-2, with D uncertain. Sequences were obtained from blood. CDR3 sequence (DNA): TGTGCCAGCAGCTTAGAGGGCAGTGGCTCTTGGGGCTACACCTTC. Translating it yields CASSLEGSGSWGYTF.